These T cell receptor beta chains were read from a single sample in a study of blood T cells in healthy people across ages. In TCRdb, the 5' RACE reads were re-called with MiXCR into one record per CDR3 protein. The sample carries hundreds of thousands of distinct CDR3 sequences, about 21% recorded once. Input material: blood. The receptor source for this set is a man in his sixties or seventies in good health. Both conserved end residues are part of each CDR3. D genes are given only for firm matches. Clone size is stated in some rows and not others, as once, few, many or a class when expanded.

d_call	v_call	clone_size	j_call	cdr3_nt	cdr3_aa
NA	TRBV20-1	NA	TRBJ1-1	TGCAGTGCTAGAGACGACAGGCGGTCTGAAGCTTTCTTT	CSARDDRRSEAFF
TRBD2	TRBV25-1	once	TRBJ2-3	TGTGCCAGCGCCCGAGAGCGGGAAAGCACAGATACGCAGTATTTT	CASARERESTDTQYF
NA	TRBV20-1	NA	TRBJ2-3	TGCAGTAGTGGAAGGTACACAGATACGCAGTATTTT	CSSGRYTDTQYF
NA	TRBV19	NA	TRBJ2-1	TGTGCCAGTAGTATAGTCGGTGGGACCCTATACAATGAGCAGTTCTTC	CASSIVGGTLYNEQFF
TRBD2	TRBV5-1	many	TRBJ2-1	TGCGCCAGCAGCTTTAGCGGGAGTCTTAATGAGCAGTTCTTC	CASSFSGSLNEQFF
NA	TRBV3-1	many	TRBJ2-6	TGTGCCAGCAGCCAAGATGGGATGGCAGGGGCCAACGTCCTGACTTTC	CASSQDGMAGANVLTF
NA	TRBV7-9	few	TRBJ1-1	TGTGCCAGCAGCCTAACAACAGGGTTCACTGAAGCTTTCTTT	CASSLTTGFTEAFF
NA	TRBV12-3/TRBV12-4	few	TRBJ2-3	TGTGCCAGCAGTTTAAGGTCAAGCCCAGATACGCAGTATTTT	CASSLRSSPDTQYF
TRBD1	TRBV10-3	few	TRBJ1-1	TGTGCCATGCGGACAGGGGAGTACACTGAAGCTTTCTTT	CAMRTGEYTEAFF
TRBD2	TRBV7-9	NA	TRBJ2-2	TGTGCCAGCAGCTTCTTCGGGAGGGCCACGAACACCGGGGAGCTGTCTTTT	CASSFFGRATNTGELSF
NA	TRBV12-3/TRBV12-4	few	TRBJ2-7	TGTGCCAGCAGTCCCTCTTGGTACGAGCAGTACTTC	CASSPSWYEQYF
TRBD2	TRBV5-1	NA	TRBJ2-3	TGCGCCAGCAGGCCCGGGGGGTATAGCACAGATACGCAGTATTTT	CASRPGGYSTDTQYF
NA	TRBV27	NA	TRBJ2-1	TGTGTTAGTAGGCGATCCTACAATGAGCAGTTCTTC	CVSRRSYNEQFF
TRBD1	TRBV6-5	few	TRBJ2-5	TGTGCCAGCAGTAAGACTGGGACAGCAGAGACCCAGTACTTC	CASSKTGTAETQYF
NA	TRBV28	NA	TRBJ1-4	TGTGCCAGCAGTTCGCCGGGGGGAGGAGAAGAAAAACTGTTTTTT	CASSSPGGGEEKLFF
TRBD2	TRBV10-3	NA	TRBJ2-7	TGTGCCATCAGTGATGGGACTAGCGGGAGTACACCCTTGGGAGAGCAGTACTTC	CAISDGTSGSTPLGEQYF
TRBD2	TRBV12-5	NA	TRBJ2-1	TGTGCTAGTGGTTTTTATTCTCGGGGACTAGCGTTTCACAATGAGCAGTTCTTC	CASGFYSRGLAFHNEQFF
NA	TRBV12-3/TRBV12-4	NA	TRBJ2-1	TGTGCCAGCACCCCCAGGGTCTCCTACAATGAGCAGTTCTTC	CASTPRVSYNEQFF
TRBD1	TRBV29-1	many	TRBJ2-7	TGCAGCGTTGCAGGGGGCTCCTACGAGCAGTACTTC	CSVAGGSYEQYF
NA	TRBV21-1	few	TRBJ2-5	TGTGCCAGCAGCAAAGTCTTTCCTTGGACAGGTACCTGGGAGCAGTACTTC	CASSKVFPWTGTWEQYF
NA	TRBV10-3	NA	TRBJ2-5	TGTGCCATCAGTGGCGGACCCTCCCAAGAGACCCAGTACTTC	CAISGGPSQETQYF
TRBD2	TRBV20-1	NA	TRBJ2-5	TGCAGTGCTAGCCCAGGGACTAGCGGGACCCCGTGGGAGACCCAGTACTTC	CSASPGTSGTPWETQYF
NA	TRBV5-6	NA	TRBJ1-6	TGTGCCAGCAGCCTTTGGGCCGTAGATAATTCACCCCTCCACTTT	CASSLWAVDNSPLHF
NA	TRBV27	NA	TRBJ2-1	TGTGCCAGCCGAGGTTCAGGGGAGGGCAATGAGCAGTTCTTC	CASRGSGEGNEQFF
TRBD2	TRBV10-3	NA	TRBJ2-7	TGTGCCATCAGTGAGCCCTATCTAGCGGGAGTTGGCGAGCAGTACTTC	CAISEPYLAGVGEQYF
NA	TRBV6-1	NA	TRBJ2-5	TGTGCCAGCAGTGTCCTACGGGACCAAGAGACCCAGTACTTC	CASSVLRDQETQYF
TRBD2	TRBV9	NA	TRBJ2-2	TGTGCCAGCAGCGCTCCTAACCGGGGAGGGACCGGGGAGCTGTTTTTT	CASSAPNRGGTGELFF
TRBD2	TRBV4-3	few	TRBJ2-1	TGCGCCAGCAGCCCTGGGGCTAGCGGGAGGAAGACGAATGAGCAGTTCTTC	CASSPGASGRKTNEQFF
NA	TRBV5-1	NA	TRBJ2-1	TGCGCCAGCAGCCCTACCGGGACATCGAGCCCCTACAATGAGCAGTTCTTC	CASSPTGTSSPYNEQFF
TRBD1	TRBV29-1	few	TRBJ2-7	TGCAGCGCGATCGCCGGGACAGGGTTGTACGAGCAGTACTTC	CSAIAGTGLYEQYF
NA	TRBV29-1	NA	TRBJ2-3	TGCAGCGTTTATCTAGTGAATTTAAGGGATACGCAGTATTTT	CSVYLVNLRDTQYF
NA	TRBV21-1	NA	TRBJ2-5	TGTGCCAGCAGCAATCTTGTAGCGGGAGAAGATGGGGAGACCCAGTACTTC	CASSNLVAGEDGETQYF
NA	TRBV19	NA	TRBJ1-2	TGTGCCAGTAGTAAGGTGTCTGGGGCAGTGTCGGGCTACACCTTC	CASSKVSGAVSGYTF
TRBD2	TRBV7-8	NA	TRBJ2-3	TGTGCCAGCAGCTTGGGGGGGTTCATAGATACGCAGTATTTT	CASSLGGFIDTQYF
TRBD2	TRBV7-9	few	TRBJ2-7	TGTGCCAGCAGCACGAGCGGGAGTACGTCCTACGAGCAGTACTTC	CASSTSGSTSYEQYF
NA	TRBV28	few	TRBJ2-2	NA	CASSSSGIRDRATGELFF
NA	TRBV6-1	few	TRBJ2-3	TGTGCCAGCCGTTTCGCACTAGGAGACACAGATACGCAGTATTTT	CASRFALGDTDTQYF
NA	TRBV10-2	many	TRBJ2-5	TGCGCCAGCAGTGTCCACCAAGAGACCCAGTACTTC	CASSVHQETQYF
NA	TRBV20-1	few	TRBJ1-2	TGCAGTGCTATGCTAGAAAGCTATGGCTACACCTTC	CSAMLESYGYTF
NA	TRBV6-2/TRBV6-3	NA	TRBJ1-4	TGTGCCAGCAGTTACAACAGGAGGGGGAATGAAAAACTGTTTTTT	CASSYNRRGNEKLFF
NA	TRBV9	NA	TRBJ1-2	TGTGCCAGCAGCGACCCGAGGACAAACTATGGCTACACCTTC	CASSDPRTNYGYTF
NA	TRBV18	few	TRBJ1-5	TGTGCCAGCTCACCGACACAGGATCAGCCCCAGCATTTT	CASSPTQDQPQHF
NA	TRBV14	NA	TRBJ2-1	TGTGTCAGCAGCAAAGGACAGTACAATGAGCAGTTCTTC	CVSSKGQYNEQFF
TRBD1	TRBV12-3/TRBV12-4	NA	TRBJ2-1	TGTGCCAGCAGTTTGGGGACAGGGGGCATCAATGAGCAGTTCTTC	CASSLGTGGINEQFF
NA	TRBV7-2	NA	TRBJ1-5	TGTGCCAGCAGCTTCCATAGCAATCAGCCCCAGCATTTT	CASSFHSNQPQHF
NA	TRBV20-1	once	TRBJ2-1	TGCAGTGCTAGTCGGCAGGGGTTATACAATGAGCAGTTCTTC	CSASRQGLYNEQFF
TRBD1	TRBV5-1	NA	TRBJ2-7	TGCGCCAGCAGCCCACGGACAGGGGAGGACTACGAGCAGTACTTC	CASSPRTGEDYEQYF
TRBD2	TRBV5-1	few	TRBJ2-1	TGCGCCAGCAGGACTAGCGGGAGGGGTAATGAGCAGTTCTTC	CASRTSGRGNEQFF
TRBD1	TRBV12-3/TRBV12-4	NA	TRBJ1-1	TGTGCCAGCAGTTGGACAGGAGCAAACACTGAAGCTTTCTTT	CASSWTGANTEAFF
NA	TRBV6-5	NA	TRBJ2-3	TGTGCCAGCAGCCCACGGGTTCCGAGCACAGATACGCAGTATTTT	CASSPRVPSTDTQYF
TRBD1	TRBV12-5	NA	TRBJ1-2	TGTGCTAGTGGTTTTGCCAGGGGGACCGGCTACACCTTC	CASGFARGTGYTF
NA	TRBV2	few	TRBJ2-1	TGTGCCAGTGCCGGGCGGGCCCAGTCCTACAATGAGCAGTTCTTC	CASAGRAQSYNEQFF
NA	TRBV7-3	NA	TRBJ2-1	TGTGCCAGCAGCCCGCTGAGGGTTAGCTCCTACAATGAGCAGTTCTTC	CASSPLRVSSYNEQFF
TRBD2	TRBV12-3/TRBV12-4	NA	TRBJ2-5	TGTGCCAGCAGCCCCCCACTAGCGGGAAGAGAGACCCAGTACTTC	CASSPPLAGRETQYF